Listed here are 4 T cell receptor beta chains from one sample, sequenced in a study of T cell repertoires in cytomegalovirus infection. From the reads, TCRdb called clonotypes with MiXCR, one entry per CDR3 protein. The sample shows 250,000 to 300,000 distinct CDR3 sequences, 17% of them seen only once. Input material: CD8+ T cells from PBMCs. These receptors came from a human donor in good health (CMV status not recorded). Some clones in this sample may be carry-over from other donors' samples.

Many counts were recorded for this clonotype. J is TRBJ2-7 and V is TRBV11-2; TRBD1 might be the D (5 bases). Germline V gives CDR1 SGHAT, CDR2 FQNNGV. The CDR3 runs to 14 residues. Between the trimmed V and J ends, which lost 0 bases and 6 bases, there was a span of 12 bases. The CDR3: CASSLDYGATEQYF. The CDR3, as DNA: TGTGCCAGCAGCTTAGACTATGGGGCGACCGAGCAGTACTTC.

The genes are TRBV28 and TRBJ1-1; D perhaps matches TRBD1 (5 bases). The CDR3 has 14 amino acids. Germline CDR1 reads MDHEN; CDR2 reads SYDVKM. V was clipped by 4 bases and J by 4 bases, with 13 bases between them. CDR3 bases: TGTGCCAGCAGTTCGGACATTGTTACCACTGAAGCTTTCTTT. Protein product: CASSSDIVTTEAFF.

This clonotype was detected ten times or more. The CDR3 DNA reads as TGTGCCAGCAGTATCTACTCGGCGAAGGACAGCAGCTCCTACAATGAGCAGTTCTTC. Protein product: CASSIYSAKDSSSYNEQFF. The chain carries TRBV27 and TRBJ2-1; possible D gene TRBD1, 6 bases. CDR1 and CDR2 (germline): MNHEY, SMNVEV (reference sequence). Between the trimmed V and J ends, which lost 5 bases and 0 bases, there was a span of 23 bases. CDR3 length equals 19 residues.

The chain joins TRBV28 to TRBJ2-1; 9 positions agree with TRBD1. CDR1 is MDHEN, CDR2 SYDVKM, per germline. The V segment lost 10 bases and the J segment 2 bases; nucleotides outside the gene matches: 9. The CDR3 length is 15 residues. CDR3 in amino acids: CANNGQGHTYNEQFF. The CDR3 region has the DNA TGTGCCAACAATGGACAGGGGCATACCTACAATGAGCAGTTCTTC.